The clone carrying this T cell receptor (beta chain) was counted ten times or more. Its antigen remains unidentified. After constant-region reverse-primer amplification, full-length variable regions underwent semi-nested PCR with Nested Universal Primer A. Via MiXCR, TCRdb re-called the 5' RACE reads, giving one row per CDR3 protein. The data contain about 55,000 distinct CDR3 sequences, less than 25% of them singletons. V lost 4 bases to trimming and J lost 3 bases, with 20 bases between them. This CDR3 has 16 residues. Germline V CDR1 and CDR2: DFQATT, SNEGSKA (reference sequence). Cells sorted as Tregs were CD4+, CD25+ and CD127-/low. Study outcomes and limitations: In terms of TCR gene usage, tumor memory CD4+ T cells clustered together with blood and lymph node memory CD4+ cells, as well as with lymph node naive CD4+ cells. Tumor Tregs overlapped most with tumor, then blood, naive CD4+ cells.

The receptor's source is a female donor with breast cancer. This sequence joins TRBV20-1 and TRBJ2-3; weak D call: TRBD2 (6 bases). Source material: tumor-infiltrating Tregs sorted from the breast tumor. The CDR3 spells CSANPPQAGITDTQYF. CDR3 sequence (DNA): TGCAGTGCTAATCCCCCCCAGGCGGGGATAACAGATACGCAGTATTTT.